This TCR beta chain was documented in a study of vaccination and CD4 T cells after COVID-19 (dated by TCRdb to between 2021 and 2022). Some background on the complete study: Six males and four females were included in the convalescent cohort, with two Hispanic individuals, seven Caucasians, two Asians and one multiracial person represented. As controls, cultures received a CEFX viral epitope pool (the positive control), an HIV-1 Nef peptide pool (the negative control), or no peptide at all. In roughly 10 COVID-19 convalescent patients and a handful of infection-naive healthy vaccine recipients, the spike-specific CD4+ TCR repertoire before mRNA vaccination was compared with the repertoire after mRNA vaccination. Post-vaccine blood samples were obtained a median of around 67 days after the second vaccine dose, with a range of about 13 to 241 days. For stimulating the cultures, overlapping spike peptide pools were used, derived from SARS-CoV-2 as well as from the common cold coronaviruses HCoV-NL63, HCoV-OC43 and HCoV-229E. Participants got two doses of the Pfizer-BioNTech BNT162b2 vaccine (n=8) or two doses of the Moderna mRNA-1273 vaccine (n=2). At the TCR clonotype level, an earlier paper using these donors assessed memory CD4+ T cell crossreactivity between SARS-CoV-2 and common cold coronavirus spike proteins. Post-COVID blood samples were collected from convalescent patients a median of approximately 100 days after diagnosis, with a range of about 30 to 161 days. The research as a whole found: The number of convalescent patients in the study was relatively small, and the study did not examine early timepoints following natural infection. Among convalescent patients, a median around 89% of the SARS-CoV-2-reactive clones seen after vaccination appeared only after vaccination, which suggests priming specific to the vaccine. Of the vaccine-specific clones found in convalescent patients, nearly all (304 of 307) were mono-reactive for SARS-CoV-2 spike instead of being cross-reactive with common cold coronaviruses. The median count of SARS-CoV-2-reactive clonotypes went up from around 21 after infection to 38 after vaccination, although the change was not significant.

Libraries came from PCR. TCR sequencing of DNA from cultured CD4+ T cells used the Oncomine TCR Beta short-read assay at the Johns Hopkins FTIC core. The QIAamp micro DNA kit was used to extract genomic DNA from the cultured CD4+ T cells. Oncomine TCR Beta libraries made from cultured CD4+ T cells were pooled using unique dual indexes and sequenced on an Illumina iSeq 100. In the authors' own workflow: Non-productive sequences were removed, and CDR3s that did not start with C, did not end with F or W, or were shorter than 7 amino acids were discarded. The MANAFEST web application was used to identify antigen-specific clonotypes by comparing peptide-stimulated wells against reference wells and other culture wells. Positive clones required FDR below 0.05, an odds ratio above 5, and productive frequency above 0.1% in at least two of three replicate wells. A clonotype was classed as cross-reactive if the clonotype showed significant expansion both in SARS-CoV-2 spike wells and in at least one common cold coronavirus spike condition. CDR3 homology was assessed with Levenshtein distances (stringdist) and unrooted phylogenetic trees (ape) in R version 3.6.1. TCRdb's own reprocessing of the public reads used fastp at Q25 and MiXCR and kept productive beta chains. Here each entry gathers all rows of one CDR3 protein and keeps the most common genes and DNA. Clone size and V and J calls follow TCRdb, not the original study. This sample gives 6,000 to 7,500 distinct CDR3 sequences in total; roughly two fifths of them show up just once. The ten most abundant clones make up under 35% of the sample.

Concerning this clonotype itself: Its cognate antigen has yet to be identified. No base qualities exist here, and no much larger clone lies one base off it.

In the paper's terms, the treatment or condition label means: approximately nine-day PBMC culture with coronavirus spike peptide pools or control peptides (ViraFEST assay). CD4+ T cells from unexposed donors were collected before the COVID-19 pandemic (2011-2018). The ViraFEST assay was used in the study, in which antigen-specific T cells were expanded with peptide pools and expanded clonotypes were subsequently identified by TCR sequencing. Over 1.5 million PBMCs per well were cultured in IMDM with roughly 4.8% human AB serum and about 9.2 IU/ml IL-2, plus 10 ug/ml peptide pools. On days 3 and 7, half of the culture medium was replaced with fresh IL-2-containing medium. After 10 to 11 days of culture, CD4+ T cells were isolated by negative selection with the EasySep CD4+ T cell isolation kit. As cell numbers permitted, CD4+ T cells from unexposed donors were tested for reactivity to SARS-CoV-2 S and N and to four common cold coronavirus spike pools. Ficoll-Paque Plus gradient centrifugation was used to isolate PBMCs from whole blood, and the isolated PBMCs were then either used fresh or cryopreserved at -140C. Culture conditions were generally each tested in triplicate wells. Leukapheresis product for the unexposed donors was purchased commercially.

V is shortened by 2 bases, J by 1 base, and the region joining them spans 8 bases. The CDR3 holds 14 amino acids from the cysteine to the phenylalanine. The only DNA kept is the CDR3, 42 bases in frame from the first base. CDR1 and CDR2, looked up from the germline V gene, are MNHNS and SASEGT. This clonotype was obtained from a human donor in good health. The V and J segments used are TRBV6-1 and TRBJ1-1; the D gene identity is not certain. The sequencing sample was made of CD4+ T cells from blood, cultured in vitro. CDR3 reads: CASSESLPNTEAFF. Read as DNA, the sequence is TGTGCCAGCAGTGAATCCCTCCCGAACACTGAAGCTTTCTTT.